This entry lists 19 T cell receptor beta chains sequenced from one sample in a study of OX40 agonist ivuxolimab in advanced cancers. Produced via immunoSEQ multiplex PCR; TCRdb's table is partial and in-frame only. Seen here are just over 60,000 clones, about 91% observed once, and the top ten hold approximately 12%. This sample comprised CD4+ or CD8+ T cells sorted from blood, obtained in a trial of the OX40 agonist ivuxolimab. These receptors all come from an adult with an advanced solid tumor such as melanoma, head and neck, liver or kidney cancer.

The J gene is TRBJ2-2, the V gene TRBV4-3; 11 positions match TRBD2. CDR1 is LGHNA, CDR2 YSLEER, per germline. The ends lost 1 base at V and 6 bases at J; junction bases unmatched: 10. The CDR3 extends over 18 amino acids. In DNA form, the CDR3 reads TGCGCCAGCAGCCAAGTCCTTATAGCGGGAGGGTACGCCGGGGAGCTGTTTTTT. Translated, it gives CASSQVLIAGGYAGELFF.

J is TRBJ2-1 and V is TRBV7-9, with 7 nucleotides matching TRBD2. With 6 bases clipped from V and 8 bases from J, the junction kept 13 bases outside the gene matches. CDR1 is SEHNR, CDR2 FQNEAQ, per germline (reference sequence). This CDR3 spans 15 amino acids. CDR3 sequence (DNA): TGTGCCAGCAGACCCCTTGCGGGAGAAAGGGATGAGCAGTTCTTC. It yields the protein CASRPLAGERDEQFF.

The gene calls are TRBV27 and TRBJ1-4; 8 positions agree with TRBD1. The germline V gene has CDR1 MNHEY and CDR2 SMNVEV (reference sequence). This CDR3 has 16 amino acids. Unmatched junction bases numbered 8, after V lost 1 base and J lost 7 bases. The CDR3 DNA follows: TGTGCCAGCAGTTTATACCCACCAGGGGGCGGTGAAAAACTGTTTTTT. Translated, it gives CASSLYPPGGGEKLFF.

The rearrangement links TRBV18 to TRBJ2-1, with D unresolved. This CDR3 is 15 amino acids long. CDR1 is KGHSH, CDR2 LQKENI, per germline. V gave up 2 bases and J gave up 10 bases, with 18 bases separating them. The chain's CDR3 is CASSPLYSATEEQFF. The CDR3 DNA sequence: TGTGCCAGCTCACCATTGTATTCCGCCACAGAAGAGCAGTTCTTC.

This clone has more than one count but fewer than ten. The chain is built from TRBV6-6 and TRBJ1-1; D is unresolved. CDR3 length equals 12 residues. CDR1 is MNHNY and CDR2 is SVGAGI in the germline V gene (reference sequence). Trimming took 10 bases from V and 3 from J, leaving 12 bases between them. CDR3 in amino acids: CATAPDYTEAFF. The DNA of the CDR3 is TGTGCCACCGCCCCCGACTACACTGAAGCTTTCTTT.

The chain links TRBV7-9 to TRBJ1-1; perhaps TRBD1 as D (5 bases). The V end was cut by 5 bases, the J end by 4 bases, with 23 bases between. The CDR3 covers 17 residues. Germline CDR1 and CDR2: SEHNR and FQNEAQ (reference sequence). CDR3 bases: TGTGCCAGCAGCGGACGAGGCGGGGAGGGGTTTACCACTGAAGCTTTCTTT. Encoded protein: CASSGRGGEGFTTEAFF.

V is TRBV9 and J is TRBJ1-1; 8 bases agree with TRBD1. V lost 1 base to trimming and J lost 0 bases; unmatched junction nucleotides: 8. The CDR3 contains 17 residues. Germline assignment: CDR1 SGDLS and CDR2 YYNGEE. The CDR3 is CASSVISWTGMNTEAFF. In nucleotides, the CDR3 is TGTGCCAGCAGCGTAATAAGTTGGACAGGGATGAACACTGAAGCTTTCTTT.

The J gene is TRBJ2-7, the V gene TRBV11-3; no definite D call. Between the trimmed V and J ends, which lost 1 base and 0 bases, there was a span of 4 bases. The CDR3 is 13 residues long. From germline, CDR1 is SGHNT and CDR2 YENEEA. Here the CDR3 DNA reads TGTGCCAGCAGCTTAGCGTCCTCCTACGAGCAGTACTTC. Translating it yields CASSLASSYEQYF. The full variable domain, completed using reference TRBV11-3 and TRBJ2-7, is EAGVVQSPRYKIIEKKQPVAFWCNPISGHNTLYWYLQNLGQGPELLIRYENEEAVDDSQLPKDRFSAERLKGVDSTLKIQPAELGDSAVYLCASSLASSYEQYFGPGTRLTVT.

The chain joins TRBV11-2 to TRBJ2-7; 11 bases agree with TRBD2. Per germline, CDR1 SGHAT and CDR2 FQNNGV. This CDR3 has 15 amino acids. The V segment lost 5 bases and the J segment 4 bases; nucleotides outside the gene matches: 7. CDR3 coding DNA: TGTGCCAGCAGCGAAACTAGCGGGAGCGGATACGAGCAGTACTTC. It encodes CASSETSGSGYEQYF.

The chain uses TRBV2 and TRBJ2-2, with 7 bases matching TRBD2. CDR1 and CDR2 (germline): SNHLY, FYNNEI. This CDR3 has 14 amino acids. Trimming at V came to 4 bases and at J to 6 bases, leaving 5 bases not matched to a gene. The CDR3 DNA reads TGTGCCAGCAGTGGGGGGAGGGCCGCCGGGGAGCTGTTTTTT. Protein sequence: CASSGGRAAGELFF.

The chain joins TRBV7-6 to TRBJ2-3, with 14 bases lining up with TRBD2. The CDR3 spans 17 residues. V was clipped by 3 bases and J by 5 bases; unmatched bases: 7. The germline gives CDR1 SGHVS, CDR2 FNYEAQ. The CDR3 loop is CASSLGTSGSFEDTQYF. CDR3 nucleotides: TGTGCCAGCAGCTTGGGGACTAGCGGGAGCTTTGAAGATACGCAGTATTTT.

This chain uses TRBV4-1 with TRBJ2-7; 12 bases map to TRBD2. V lost 1 base to trimming and J lost 5 bases; unmatched junction nucleotides: 3. Germline CDR1 and CDR2: MGHRA and YSYEKL. The CDR3 has 15 amino acids. The CDR3 region has the DNA TGCGCCAGCAGCCAAGTGAGACTAGCGGGAGACGAGCAGTACTTC. Translating it yields CASSQVRLAGDEQYF.

The J gene is TRBJ2-7, the V gene TRBV15, with 10 positions matching TRBD1. Germline lookup yields CDR1 LNHNV and CDR2 YYDKDF (reference sequence). The CDR3 has 15 amino acids. The V segment lost 3 bases and the J segment 4 bases; nucleotides outside the gene matches: 6. CDR3 nucleotides: TGTGCCACCAGCAGGGACAGGGGGGCCTCGTACGAGCAGTACTTC. Translation gives CATSRDRGASYEQYF.

CDR3 DNA sequence: TGCGCCAGCAGCGGCTTGTGGACAGGGGATATAGGAAGCAATCAGCCCCAGCATTTT. Amino acid sequence: CASSGLWTGDIGSNQPQHF. This chain connects TRBV10-2 to TRBJ1-5; 9 bases are a match to TRBD1. Unmatched junction bases numbered 16, after V lost 6 bases and J lost 1 base. Germline values: CDR1 WSHSY, CDR2 SAAADI. The CDR3 covers 19 residues.

The chain has TRBV27 and TRBJ2-5, with TRBD2 as a possible D gene (5 bases). CDR3 length equals 15 residues. V shed 6 bases and J shed 2 bases, with 16 bases lying between them. Germline CDR1 and CDR2: MNHEY and SMNVEV (reference sequence). DNA of the CDR3: TGTGCCAGCAGACTGGCAGTGTGGGAGCAAGAGACCCAGTACTTC. Its translation is CASRLAVWEQETQYF.

This CDR3 reads CASSLIQTTTLTDTQYF. The CDR3 bases are TGTGCCAGCAGCCTAATACAGACCACCACCCTCACAGATACGCAGTATTTT. V and J are TRBV7-9 and TRBJ2-3, with D unclear. Germline V gene sequence: CDR1 SEHNR, CDR2 FQNEAQ (reference sequence). V was shortened by 5 bases and J by 2 bases, with 20 bases between the two germline ends. This CDR3 has 17 residues.

The chain couples TRBV4-3 to TRBJ2-3; no reliable D call. V lost 0 bases and J 3 bases, leaving 10 bases between the germline ends. CDR1 LGHNA and CDR2 YSLEER come from the germline V gene. The length of the CDR3 is 15 residues. The CDR3 here is CASSQDDSGTDTQYF. The CDR3, as DNA: TGCGCCAGCAGCCAAGATGATTCAGGAACAGATACGCAGTATTTT.

This clone was counted once. J is TRBJ2-1 and V is TRBV5-1; perhaps TRBD2 as D (5 bases). V lost 6 bases to trimming and J lost 5 bases, with 9 bases between them. Germline CDR1 is SGHRS and CDR2 is YFSETQ. The CDR3 contains 12 residues. DNA for the CDR3: TGCGCCAGCAAAAAGGGAGACAATGAGCAGTTCTTC. Translated, it gives CASKKGDNEQFF.

This sequence joins TRBV9 and TRBJ2-1; 11 bases are a match to TRBD2. The CDR3 length is 19 residues. J gave up 1 base and V 3 bases, and 12 bases lay outside the gene matches. The germline V gene has CDR1 SGDLS and CDR2 YYNGEE. In DNA form, the CDR3 reads TGTGCCAGCAGCGGACGGACTAGCGGGTCTCTGAGGTCCTACAATGAGCAGTTCTTC. Protein product: CASSGRTSGSLRSYNEQFF. Together with reference TRBV9 and TRBJ2-1, the CDR3 gives the full variable domain: DSGVTQTPKHLITATGQRVTLRCSPRSGDLSVYWYQQSLDQGLQFLIQYYNGEERAKGNILERFSAQQFPDLHSELNLSSLELGDSALYFCASSGRTSGSLRSYNEQFFGPGTRLTVL.